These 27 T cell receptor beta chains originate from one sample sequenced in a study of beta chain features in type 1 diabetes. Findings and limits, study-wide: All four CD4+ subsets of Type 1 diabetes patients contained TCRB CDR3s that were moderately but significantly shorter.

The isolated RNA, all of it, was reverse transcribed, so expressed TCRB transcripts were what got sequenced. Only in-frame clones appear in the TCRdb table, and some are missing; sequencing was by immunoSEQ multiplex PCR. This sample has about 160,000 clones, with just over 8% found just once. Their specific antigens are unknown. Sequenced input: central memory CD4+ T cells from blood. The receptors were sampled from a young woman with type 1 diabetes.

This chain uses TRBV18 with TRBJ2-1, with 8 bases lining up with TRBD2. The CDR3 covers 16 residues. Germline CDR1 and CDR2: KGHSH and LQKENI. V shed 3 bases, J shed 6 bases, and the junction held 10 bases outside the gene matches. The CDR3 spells CASSPPGGRVVNEQFF. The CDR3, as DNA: TGTGCCAGCTCACCCCCGGGAGGGAGGGTAGTCAATGAGCAGTTCTTC.

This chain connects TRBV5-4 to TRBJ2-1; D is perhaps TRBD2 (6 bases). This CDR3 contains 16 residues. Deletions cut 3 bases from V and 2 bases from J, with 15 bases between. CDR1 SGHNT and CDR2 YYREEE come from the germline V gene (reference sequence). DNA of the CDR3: TGTGCCAGCAGCTCCTCCGCGGGACGGGCCTACAATGAGCAGTTCTTC. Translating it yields CASSSSAGRAYNEQFF.

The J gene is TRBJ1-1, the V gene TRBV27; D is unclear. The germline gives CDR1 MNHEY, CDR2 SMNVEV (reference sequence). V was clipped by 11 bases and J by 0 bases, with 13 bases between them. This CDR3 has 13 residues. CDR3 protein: CASHRLMNTEAFF. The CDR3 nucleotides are TGTGCCTCACACAGATTAATGAACACTGAAGCTTTCTTT.

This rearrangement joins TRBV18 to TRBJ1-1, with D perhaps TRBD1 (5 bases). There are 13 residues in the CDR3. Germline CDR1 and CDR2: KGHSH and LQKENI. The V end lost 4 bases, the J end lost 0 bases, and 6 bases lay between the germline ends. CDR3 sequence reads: CASSQGLNTEAFF. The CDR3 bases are TGTGCCAGCTCACAGGGGCTGAACACTGAAGCTTTCTTT.

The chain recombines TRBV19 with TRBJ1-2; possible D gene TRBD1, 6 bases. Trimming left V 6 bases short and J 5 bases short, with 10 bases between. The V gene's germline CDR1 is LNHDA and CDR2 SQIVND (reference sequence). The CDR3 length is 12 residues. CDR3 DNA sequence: TGTGCCAGTAGCCGGACAGAGTATGGCTACACCTTC. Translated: CASSRTEYGYTF.

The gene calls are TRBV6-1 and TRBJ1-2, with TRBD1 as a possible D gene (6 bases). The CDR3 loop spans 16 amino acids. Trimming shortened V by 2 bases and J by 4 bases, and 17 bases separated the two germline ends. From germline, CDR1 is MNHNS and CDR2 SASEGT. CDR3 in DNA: TGTGCCAGCAGTGAAACAGGGACGGCAACCCTCTATGGCTACACCTTC. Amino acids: CASSETGTATLYGYTF.

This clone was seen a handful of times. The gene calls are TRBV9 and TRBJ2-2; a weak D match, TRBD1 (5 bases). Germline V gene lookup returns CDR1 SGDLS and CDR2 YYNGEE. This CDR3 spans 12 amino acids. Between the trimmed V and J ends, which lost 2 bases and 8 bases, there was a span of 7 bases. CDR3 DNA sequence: TGTGCCAGCAGCGTCAGGACAGGGGAGCTGTTTTTT. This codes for CASSVRTGELFF.

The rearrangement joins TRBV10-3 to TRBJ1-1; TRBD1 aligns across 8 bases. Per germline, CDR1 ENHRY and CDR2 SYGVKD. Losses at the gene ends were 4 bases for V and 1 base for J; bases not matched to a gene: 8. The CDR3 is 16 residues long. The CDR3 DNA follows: TGTGCCATCAGTGGCTACGGACAGGGAAGGAACACTGAAGCTTTCTTT. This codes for CAISGYGQGRNTEAFF.

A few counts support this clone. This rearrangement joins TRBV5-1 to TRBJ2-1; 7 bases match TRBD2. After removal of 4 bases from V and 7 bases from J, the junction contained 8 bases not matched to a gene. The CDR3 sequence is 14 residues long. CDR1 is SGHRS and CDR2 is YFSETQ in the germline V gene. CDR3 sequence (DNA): TGCGCCAGCAGCCCGGTTAGCGGGCGGAATGAGCAGTTCTTC. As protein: CASSPVSGRNEQFF. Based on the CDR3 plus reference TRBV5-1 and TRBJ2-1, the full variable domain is KAGVTQTPRYLIKTRGQQVTLSCSPISGHRSVSWYQQTPGQGLQFLFEYFSETQRNKGNFPGRFSGRQFSNSRSEMNVSTLELGDSALYLCASSPVSGRNEQFFGPGTRLTVL.

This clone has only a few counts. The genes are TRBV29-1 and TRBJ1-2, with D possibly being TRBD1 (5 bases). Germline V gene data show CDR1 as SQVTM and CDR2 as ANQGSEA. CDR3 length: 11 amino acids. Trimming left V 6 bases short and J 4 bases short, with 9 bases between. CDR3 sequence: CSVTAGYGYTF. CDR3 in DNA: TGCAGCGTGACAGCGGGCTATGGCTACACCTTC.

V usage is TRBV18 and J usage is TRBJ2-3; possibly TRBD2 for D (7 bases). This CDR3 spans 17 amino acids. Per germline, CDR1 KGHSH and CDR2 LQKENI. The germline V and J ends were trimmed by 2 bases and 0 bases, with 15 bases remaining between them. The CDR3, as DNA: TGTGCCAGCTCACCAGGGGCACAGGGAGGGAGCACAGATACGCAGTATTTT. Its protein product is CASSPGAQGGSTDTQYF.

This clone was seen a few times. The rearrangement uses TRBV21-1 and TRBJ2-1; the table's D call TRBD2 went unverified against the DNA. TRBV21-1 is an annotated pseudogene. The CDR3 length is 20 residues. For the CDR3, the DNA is TGTGCCAGCAGCATATCCCCGGGACTAGCGGGAGTTATGCGATACAATGAGCAGTTCTTC. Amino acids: CASSISPGLAGVMRYNEQFF.

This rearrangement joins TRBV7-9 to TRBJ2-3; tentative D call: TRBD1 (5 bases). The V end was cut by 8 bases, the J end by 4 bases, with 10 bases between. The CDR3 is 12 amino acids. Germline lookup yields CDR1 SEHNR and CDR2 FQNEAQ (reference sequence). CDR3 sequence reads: CASSLRADTQYF. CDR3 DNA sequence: TGTGCCAGCTCCCTCAGGGCAGATACGCAGTATTTT.

Here the CDR3 reads CASRPDNGVPEAFF. The CDR3 DNA reads TGTGCCAGCAGACCCGACAACGGCGTCCCTGAAGCTTTCTTT. The chain is built from TRBV6-5 and TRBJ1-1, with D uncertain. The CDR3 loop spans 14 amino acids. V shed 6 bases and J shed 6 bases, with 17 bases lying between them. The V gene's germline CDR1 is MNHEY and CDR2 SVGAGI.

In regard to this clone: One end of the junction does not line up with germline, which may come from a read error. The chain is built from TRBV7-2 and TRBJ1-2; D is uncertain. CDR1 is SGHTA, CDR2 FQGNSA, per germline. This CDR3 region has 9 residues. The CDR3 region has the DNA TGTGCCAGCAGCTTAATTGGGCCATTC. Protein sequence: CASSLIGPF.

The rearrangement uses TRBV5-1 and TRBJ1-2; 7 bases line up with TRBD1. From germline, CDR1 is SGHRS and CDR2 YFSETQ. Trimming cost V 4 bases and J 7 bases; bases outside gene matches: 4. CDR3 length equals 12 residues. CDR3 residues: CASSPDRAGYTF. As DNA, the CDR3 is TGCGCCAGCAGCCCAGACAGGGCTGGCTACACCTTC.

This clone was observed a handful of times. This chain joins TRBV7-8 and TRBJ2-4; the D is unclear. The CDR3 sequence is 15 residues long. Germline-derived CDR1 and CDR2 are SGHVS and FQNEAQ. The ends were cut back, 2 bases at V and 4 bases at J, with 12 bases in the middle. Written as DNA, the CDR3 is TGTGCCAGCAGCTTATCGGTAGACAATAAAAACATTCAGTACTTC. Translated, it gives CASSLSVDNKNIQYF.

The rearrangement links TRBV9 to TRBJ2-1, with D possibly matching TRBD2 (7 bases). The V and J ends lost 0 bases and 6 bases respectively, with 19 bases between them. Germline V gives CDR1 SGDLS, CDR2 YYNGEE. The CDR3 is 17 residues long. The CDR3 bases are TGTGCCAGCAGCGTAGGGAGGGGGGGAGCGAGGAGCAATGAGCAGTTCTTC. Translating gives CASSVGRGGARSNEQFF.

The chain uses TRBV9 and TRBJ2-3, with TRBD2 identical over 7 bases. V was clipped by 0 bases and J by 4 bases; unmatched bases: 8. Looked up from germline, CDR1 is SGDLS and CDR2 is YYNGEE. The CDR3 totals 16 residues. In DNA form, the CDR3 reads TGTGCCAGCAGCGTAGCGCCACGACTAGCCCCAGATACGCAGTATTTT. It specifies CASSVAPRLAPDTQYF.

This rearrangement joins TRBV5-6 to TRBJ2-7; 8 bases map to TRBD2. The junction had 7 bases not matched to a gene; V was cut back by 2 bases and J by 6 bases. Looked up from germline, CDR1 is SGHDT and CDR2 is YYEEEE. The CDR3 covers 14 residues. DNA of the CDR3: TGTGCCAGCAGCTTTGGGACTAGAGGGGCCGAGCAGTACTTC. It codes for CASSFGTRGAEQYF.

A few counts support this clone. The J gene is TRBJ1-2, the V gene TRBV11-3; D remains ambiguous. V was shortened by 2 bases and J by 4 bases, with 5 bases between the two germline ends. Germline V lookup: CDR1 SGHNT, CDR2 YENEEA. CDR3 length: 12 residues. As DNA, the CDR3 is TGTGCCAGCAGCTTATCAATCTATGGCTACACCTTC. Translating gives CASSLSIYGYTF.

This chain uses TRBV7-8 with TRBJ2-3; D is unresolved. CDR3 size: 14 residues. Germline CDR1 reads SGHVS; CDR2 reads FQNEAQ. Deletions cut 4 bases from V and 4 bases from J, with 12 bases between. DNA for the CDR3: TGTGCCAGCAGCTCGGAACTACCGCCAGATACGCAGTATTTT. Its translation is CASSSELPPDTQYF.

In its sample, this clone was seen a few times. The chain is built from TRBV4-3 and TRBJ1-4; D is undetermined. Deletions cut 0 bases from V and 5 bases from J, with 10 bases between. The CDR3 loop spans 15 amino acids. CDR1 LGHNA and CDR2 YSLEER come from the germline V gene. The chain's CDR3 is CASSQDFGANEKLFF. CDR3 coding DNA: TGCGCCAGCAGCCAAGATTTTGGAGCAAATGAAAAACTGTTTTTT.

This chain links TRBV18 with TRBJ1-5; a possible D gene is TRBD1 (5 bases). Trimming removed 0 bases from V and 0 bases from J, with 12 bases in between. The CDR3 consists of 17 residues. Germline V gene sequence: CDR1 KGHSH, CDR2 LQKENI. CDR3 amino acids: CASSPPGQQVSNQPQHF. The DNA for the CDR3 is TGTGCCAGCTCACCACCGGGGCAACAGGTTAGCAATCAGCCCCAGCATTTT. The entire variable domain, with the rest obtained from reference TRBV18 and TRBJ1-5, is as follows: NAGVMQNPRHLVRRRGQEARLRCSPMKGHSHVYWYRQLPEEGLKFMVYLQKENIIDESGMPKERFSAEFPKEGPSILRIQQVVRGDSAAYFCASSPPGQQVSNQPQHFGDGTRLSIL.

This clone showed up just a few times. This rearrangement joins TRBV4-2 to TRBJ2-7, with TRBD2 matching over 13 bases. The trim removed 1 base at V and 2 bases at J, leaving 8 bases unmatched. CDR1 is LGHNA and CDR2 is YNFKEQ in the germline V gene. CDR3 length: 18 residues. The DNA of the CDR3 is TGTGCCAGCAGCCAAGGGACTAGCGGGAGTCAGGCGCCCTACGAGCAGTACTTC. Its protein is CASSQGTSGSQAPYEQYF.

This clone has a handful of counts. CDR3 region: CASSIRGSEAFF. In DNA form, the CDR3 reads TGTGCCAGCAGCATCCGAGGATCTGAAGCTTTCTTT. The chain joins TRBV7-9 to TRBJ1-1; no reliable D call. The germline V gene encodes CDR1 SEHNR and CDR2 FQNEAQ (reference sequence). The CDR3 spans 12 residues. The ends were cut back, 5 bases at V and 6 bases at J, with 10 bases in the middle.

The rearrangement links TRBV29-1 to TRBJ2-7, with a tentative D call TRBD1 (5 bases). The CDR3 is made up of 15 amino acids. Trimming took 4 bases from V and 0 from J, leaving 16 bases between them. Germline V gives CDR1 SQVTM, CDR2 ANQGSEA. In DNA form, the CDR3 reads TGCAGCGTTGTTTTCCAGGGTAGTTACTCCTACGAGCAGTACTTC. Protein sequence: CSVVFQGSYSYEQYF.